This TCR beta chain was found in a study of CD8+ T cells in alopecia areata. Points from the study as a whole: Normal-skin resident alphabeta T cells also appear among scalp sample sequences. One nonresponder makes the tie between baseline CD8+ expansion and response uncertain.

Turning to this clone: As yet, its antigen is unknown.

The treatment here: oral pan-JAK inhibitor, 5-10 mg twice daily. Trimming shortened V by 2 bases and J by 9 bases, and 14 bases separated the two germline ends. Germline-derived CDR1 and CDR2 are MNHEY and SVGAGI. The length of the CDR3 is 14 residues. In each case, RNA was isolated and then reverse transcribed into cDNA as the sequencing template. Clones were read by immunoSEQ multiplex PCR, and TCRdb kept only the in-frame ones, dropping some. The data show fewer than 200,000 clones, about three fifths seen once. This TCR was sampled from a human donor with alopecia areata. The source material was CD8+ T cells sorted from blood, sampled at week 24, from a patient treated with tofacitinib. The chain carries TRBV6-5 and TRBJ1-5; D might be TRBD1 (5 bases). The CDR3 DNA reads as TGTGCCAGCAGTTACACCCCCGGGGCCGTGCCCCAGCATTTT. Translating it yields CASSYTPGAVPQHF.